These 14 T cell receptor beta chains were all obtained from the same sample, sequenced in a study of blood T cell repertoires in COVID-19. The protocol was immunoSEQ multiplex PCR, while the TCRdb copy is restricted to in-frame clones and leaves out a portion. The repertoire has under 65,000 clones, 80% to 95% of them found once; the top ten carry 16%. Sequencing used peripheral blood. The receptors originated from a man of 80 years or more with acute or convalescent COVID-19.

The chain is built from TRBV6-5 and TRBJ1-5; D call uncertain. The CDR3 loop spans 15 amino acids. Germline V lookup: CDR1 MNHEY, CDR2 SVGAGI. V dropped 6 bases and J dropped 0 bases, with 12 bases sitting between them. The CDR3 coding sequence is TGTGCCAGCAGGTCCCAGGCTTATAGCAATCAGCCCCAGCATTTT. This sequence encodes CASRSQAYSNQPQHF.

The V call is TRBV4-2, the J call TRBJ1-2; D may be TRBD1 (6 bases). The CDR3 has 15 amino acids. The germline CDR1 and CDR2 sequences are LGHNA and YNFKEQ. The V end lost 0 bases, the J end lost 4 bases, and 12 bases lay between the germline ends. CDR3 region: CASSQDGSDSYGYTF. DNA of the CDR3: TGTGCCAGCAGCCAAGATGGTTCGGACAGCTATGGCTACACCTTC.

V is TRBV12-5 and J is TRBJ2-7; D may be TRBD1 (6 bases). Germline-derived CDR1 and CDR2 are LGHNT and FRNRAP. The CDR3 runs 16 residues. V was pared by 0 bases and J by 0 bases, with 12 bases between. The CDR3 loop is CASGLVGGDISYEQYF. The CDR3 DNA sequence: TGTGCTAGTGGTTTGGTAGGTGGGGACATCTCCTACGAGCAGTACTTC.

The V and J genes are TRBV6-5 and TRBJ1-6, with D possibly matching TRBD1 (5 bases). The germline V gene has CDR1 MNHEY and CDR2 SVGAGI. The CDR3 spans 15 residues. V shed 2 bases and J shed 2 bases, with 7 bases lying between them. This CDR3 is CASSYGTPYNSPLHF. CDR3 sequence (DNA): TGTGCCAGCAGTTACGGGACTCCCTATAATTCACCCCTCCACTTT.

The rearrangement links TRBV10-2 to TRBJ1-5, with D possibly being TRBD1 (5 bases). The CDR3 runs 14 residues. Trimming removed 3 bases from V and 3 bases from J, with 9 bases in between. Germline V gene lookup returns CDR1 WSHSY and CDR2 SAAADI. The CDR3 DNA follows: TGCGCCAGCAGTGACCAGGGTATCAATCAGCCCCAGCATTTT. It specifies CASSDQGINQPQHF.

V is TRBV29-1 and J is TRBJ2-3; D is possibly TRBD1 (5 bases). This CDR3 comprises 12 residues. The V and J ends lost 4 bases and 4 bases respectively, with 9 bases between them. Germline CDR1 reads SQVTM; CDR2 reads ANQGSEA. The CDR3 loop is CSVGQKPDTQYF. CDR3 bases: TGCAGCGTTGGACAGAAGCCAGATACGCAGTATTTT.

This chain uses TRBV5-4 with TRBJ1-1; tentative D call: TRBD1 (6 bases). Trimming removed 3 bases at V and 4 bases at J, with 13 bases between. Germline CDR1 SGHNT, CDR2 YYREEE (reference sequence). This CDR3 spans 14 amino acids. Written as DNA, the CDR3 is TGTGCCAGCAGCTCGCAGGGGCTAAGCACTGAAGCTTTCTTT. It translates to CASSSQGLSTEAFF.

The J gene is TRBJ2-4, the V gene TRBV3-1 (or the pseudogene TRBV3-2), with 8 bases lining up with TRBD2. V shed 0 bases, J shed 13 bases, and the junction held 5 bases outside the gene matches. Looked up from germline, CDR1 is LGHDT and CDR2 is YNNKEL (reference sequence). The CDR3 consists of 13 residues. CDR3 protein: CASSQDRGGDQYF. CDR3 coding DNA: TGTGCCAGCAGCCAAGATCGGGGGGGAGACCAGTACTTC.

The rearrangement links TRBV5-1 to TRBJ2-7; 10 nucleotides agree with TRBD1. In germline, CDR1 is SGHRS, CDR2 YFSETQ. The CDR3 is made up of 14 amino acids. V shed 6 bases and J 5 bases; nucleotides not matched to a gene: 8. CDR3 in DNA: TGCGCCAGCATGAGGACAGGGGGTTCAGACGAGCAGTACTTC. Translated: CASMRTGGSDEQYF.

The chain links TRBV11-2 to TRBJ2-5, with 8 positions matching TRBD1. Germline V gene data show CDR1 as SGHAT and CDR2 as FQNNGV. The CDR3 contains 14 residues. V lost 5 bases and J lost 4; bases outside the gene matches: 6. CDR3 loop: CASSLRDRLETQYF. The CDR3 nucleotides read TGTGCCAGCAGCCTCCGGGACAGGTTAGAGACCCAGTACTTC. Using reference TRBV11-2 and TRBJ2-5 for the parts outside the CDR3, the full variable domain is EAGVAQSPRYKIIEKRQSVAFWCNPISGHATLYWYQQILGQGPKLLIQFQNNGVVDDSQLPKDRFSAERLKGVDSTLKIQPAKLEDSAVYLCASSLRDRLETQYFGPGTRLLVL.

CDR3 nucleotide sequence: TGTGCCATCAGTGGGACAGAGAGCTCCTACGAGCAGTACTTC. It encodes CAISGTESSYEQYF. The chain couples TRBV10-3 to TRBJ2-7, with D possibly matching TRBD1 (6 bases). V gave up 4 bases and J gave up 0 bases, with 10 bases separating them. The CDR3 runs 14 residues. Germline assignment: CDR1 ENHRY and CDR2 SYGVKD.

Here the CDR3 DNA reads TGCAGTGCTAGAGGCAGGGTCGAAGCTTTCTTT. Residues: CSARGRVEAFF. V gene TRBV20-1 combines with J gene TRBJ1-1; D possibly corresponds to TRBD1 (5 bases). Germline assignment: CDR1 DFQATT and CDR2 SNEGSKA (reference sequence). With 1 base removed from V and 8 bases from J, the gap between germline ends came to 8 bases. This CDR3 contains 11 residues.

CDR3 coding DNA: TGTGCCAGTAGTCCGTGGACAGGGAGGACCGGGGCCAACGTCCTGACTTTC. It encodes CASSPWTGRTGANVLTF. This rearrangement joins TRBV19 to TRBJ2-6; 8 bases fit TRBD1. The CDR3 sequence is 17 residues long. The germline CDR1 and CDR2 sequences are LNHDA and SQIVND (reference sequence). V trimming: 5 bases; J trimming: 4 bases; junction bases outside the gene matches: 10.

The V call is TRBV21-1, the J call TRBJ1-4; the table names TRBD1, a call not compared with the DNA. TRBV21-1 counts as a pseudogene. The CDR3 spans 15 residues. The CDR3 sequence is CASSKEGQLREKLFF. The CDR3 DNA follows: TGTGCCAGCAGCAAAGAAGGACAGCTTCGGGAAAAACTGTTTTTT.